These 15 T cell receptor beta chains were sequenced from one sample in a study of molecular identifiers for immune sequencing clone quantification. TCRdb called the PCR reads again in MiXCR, with one record for every CDR3 protein. This sample has some 100,000 distinct CDR3 sequences, with over 30% found just once. The sequenced sample was naive CD8+ T cells from blood, with Jurkat cell RNA spiked in. The subset: FACS-sorted CD8+CD4-CCR7+CD45RA+ naive T cells. These receptors all stem from a human donor in good health. Some libraries in this study had Jurkat cell RNA spiked in.

Comment on this clonotype: Mismatch with germline at one junction end may stem from a read error. CDR3 DNA: TGTGCTAGTGGTTTGGTCGGTTTAGCGGGAGGACCCCTCAATGAGCAGTGCTTC. It specifies CASGLVGLAGGPLNEQCF. The chain uses TRBV12-5 and TRBJ2-1; 10 bases align to TRBD2. Germline V gene data show CDR1 as LGHNT and CDR2 as FRNRAP. The CDR3 sequence is 18 residues long.

V gene TRBV12-3 or TRBV12-4 combines with J gene TRBJ1-1; no reliable D call. Trimming stripped 3 bases from V and 12 bases from J, with 17 bases between. The CDR3 sequence is 13 residues long. CDR3 DNA sequence: TGTGCCAGCAGTTTTATTCGGTTGACGGGGACTTTCTTT. It yields the protein CASSFIRLTGTFF.

CDR3 DNA sequence: TGTGCCAGCAGTCCCGCCGGGACTAGCGGGAGGGAGTTCTTC. The encoded protein is CASSPAGTSGREFF. The chain employs TRBV27 and TRBJ2-1; 16 bases match TRBD2. This CDR3 spans 14 amino acids. V was clipped by 5 bases and J by 14 bases; unmatched bases: 6. Germline V gives CDR1 MNHEY, CDR2 SMNVEV (reference sequence).

The genes are TRBV28 and TRBJ2-1, with D perhaps TRBD1 (5 bases). V was cut by 6 bases and J by 5 bases, with 17 bases left in between. This CDR3 is 15 amino acids long. Germline-derived CDR1 and CDR2 are MDHEN and SYDVKM. CDR3 sequence reads: CASRTPGKRDNEQFF. The CDR3 nucleotides are TGTGCCAGCAGAACTCCAGGGAAACGAGACAATGAGCAGTTCTTC. Full variable domain (remainder filled in from reference TRBV28 and TRBJ2-1): DVKVTQSSRYLVKRTGEKVFLECVQDMDHENMFWYRQDPGLGLRLIYFSYDVKMKEKGDIPEGYSVSREKKERFSLILESASTNQTSMYLCASRTPGKRDNEQFFGPGTRLTVL.

The DNA for the CDR3 is TGTGCCAGCAGCCCAGCCGGGACTAGCGGAGAGTACGAGCAGTACTTC. It is translated as CASSPAGTSGEYEQYF. V usage is TRBV13 and J usage is TRBJ2-7, with 11 positions matching TRBD2. The CDR3 is 16 residues long. V was pared by 5 bases and J by 4 bases, with 10 bases of the junction left unmatched. Germline-derived CDR1 and CDR2 are PRHDT and FYEKMQ (reference sequence).

This clonotype occurred once. A read error may be the cause here, since a much bigger clone is one base away. Without the conserved terminal phenylalanine or tryptophan, this CDR3 likely stems from a read error. The rearrangement links TRBV28 to TRBJ2-7; tentatively, D is TRBD1 (6 bases). This CDR3 contains 12 residues. Germline V gene lookup returns CDR1 MDHEN and CDR2 SYDVKM. CDR3 nucleotide sequence: TGTGCCAGCAGTGACAGGCCCTACGCGCAGTACATC. Amino acids: CASSDRPYAQYI.

The table lists this clonotype with a few counts. This chain connects TRBV27 to TRBJ1-4; tentatively, D is TRBD1 (6 bases). Germline CDR1 is MNHEY and CDR2 is SMNVEV (reference sequence). Trimming removed 0 bases at V and 7 bases at J, with 21 bases between. This CDR3 contains 18 residues. CDR3 sequence (DNA): TGTGCCAGCAGTTTATCGCCCCCCGTGGGCAGGGGAAGTGAAAAACTGTTTTTT. Its protein is CASSLSPPVGRGSEKLFF.

In this sample, this clonotype turned up a few times. This chain joins TRBV29-1 and TRBJ2-3, with 8 bases fitting TRBD2. The V gene's germline CDR1 is SQVTM and CDR2 ANQGSEA. With V trimmed by 7 bases and J by 0 bases, 27 bases remained unmatched. This CDR3 has 21 residues. CDR3 sequence (DNA): TGCAGCGCTCAAGATCTAGCGGGCAATCTCGCGGCCTTCTCGAGCACAGATACGCAGTATTTT. It yields the protein CSAQDLAGNLAAFSSTDTQYF.

The chain employs TRBV7-9 and TRBJ2-3; 7 nucleotides line up with TRBD2. The junction had 8 bases not matched to a gene; V was cut back by 4 bases and J by 4 bases. Germline assignment: CDR1 SEHNR and CDR2 FQNEAQ (reference sequence). The CDR3 has 15 amino acids. CDR3 residues: CASSSLAGPADTQYF. The CDR3 DNA follows: TGTGCCAGCAGCTCTTTAGCGGGCCCAGCAGATACGCAGTATTTT.

In the case of this clonotype: One junction end disagrees with the germline gene, perhaps due to a read error. The chain recombines TRBV27 with TRBJ2-3; D is ambiguous. Looked up from germline, CDR1 is MNHEY and CDR2 is SMNVEV (reference sequence). CDR3 length: 13 amino acids. The CDR3 loop is CASSFWVAETQYF. CDR3 coding DNA: TGTGCCAGCAGTTTCTGGGTAGCAGAAACGCAGTATTTT.

In the case of this clonotype: Being one base from a much bigger clone, this may be a read error. This chain uses TRBV5-1 with TRBJ2-1, with 12 nucleotides matching TRBD2. The CDR3 spans 15 residues. The junction had 5 bases not matched to a gene; V was cut back by 0 bases and J by 10 bases. CDR1 is SGHRS and CDR2 is YFSETQ in the germline V gene. The CDR3 sequence is CASSLGLAGVEEQFF. For the CDR3, the DNA is TGCGCCAGCAGCTTGGGACTAGCGGGAGTTGAAGAGCAGTTCTTC.

Comment on this clonotype: This may be a read error: a much more frequent sequence differs by one nucleotide. This sequence joins TRBV7-9 and TRBJ1-1; D is unclear. The CDR3 extends over 14 amino acids. Germline V gene sequence: CDR1 SEHNR, CDR2 FQNEAQ (reference sequence). DNA of the CDR3: TGTGCCAGCAGCTTAGACATTTACAACACTGAATCTTTCTTT. This translates into CASSLDIYNTESFF. The full variable domain, in which reference TRBV7-9 and TRBJ1-1 provide the parts outside the CDR3, is DTGVSQNPRHKITKRGQNVTFRCDPISEHNRLYWYRQTLGQGPEFLTYFQNEAQLEKSRLLSDRFSAERPKGSFSTLEIQRTEQGDSAMYLCASSLDIYNTESFFGQGTRLTVV.

This chain uses TRBV29-1 with TRBJ2-1; the D is unclear. CDR1 and CDR2 from the germline V gene are SQVTM and ANQGSEA. The CDR3 totals 10 residues. Deletions cut 3 bases from V and 5 bases from J, with 2 bases between. The CDR3 region is CSVDNNEQFF. The CDR3 region has the DNA TGCAGCGTTGACAACAATGAGCAGTTCTTC.

Details on this clonotype: One junction end does not reproduce the germline sequence, and a read error may be involved. The chain carries TRBV28 and TRBJ1-3; D gene ambiguous. Germline assignment: CDR1 MDHEN and CDR2 SYDVKM. CDR3 length equals 18 residues. Here the CDR3 reads CASSSPKDQEPSGNSIYF. The CDR3, as DNA: TGTGCCAGCAGTTCCCCCAAGGATCAGGAACCCTCTGGAAACTCCATATATTTT. The whole variable domain, remainder taken from reference TRBV28 and TRBJ1-3, is DVKVTQSSRYLVKRTGEKVFLECVQDMDHENMFWYRQDPGLGLRLIYFSYDVKMKEKGDIPEGYSVSREKKERFSLILESASTNQTSMYLCASSSPKDQEPSGNSIYFGEGSWLTVV.

With regard to this clonotype: The junction departs from germline at one end; a sequencing error may be responsible. J is TRBJ2-1 and V is TRBV29-1; 16 positions agree with TRBD2. The germline gives CDR1 SQVTM, CDR2 ANQGSEA. The CDR3 is made up of 18 amino acids. CDR3 loop: CSGEDPGLAGGSSGEQFF. CDR3 coding DNA: TGCAGCGGTGAAGACCCGGGACTAGCGGGAGGGTCCTCGGGCGAGCAGTTCTTC.